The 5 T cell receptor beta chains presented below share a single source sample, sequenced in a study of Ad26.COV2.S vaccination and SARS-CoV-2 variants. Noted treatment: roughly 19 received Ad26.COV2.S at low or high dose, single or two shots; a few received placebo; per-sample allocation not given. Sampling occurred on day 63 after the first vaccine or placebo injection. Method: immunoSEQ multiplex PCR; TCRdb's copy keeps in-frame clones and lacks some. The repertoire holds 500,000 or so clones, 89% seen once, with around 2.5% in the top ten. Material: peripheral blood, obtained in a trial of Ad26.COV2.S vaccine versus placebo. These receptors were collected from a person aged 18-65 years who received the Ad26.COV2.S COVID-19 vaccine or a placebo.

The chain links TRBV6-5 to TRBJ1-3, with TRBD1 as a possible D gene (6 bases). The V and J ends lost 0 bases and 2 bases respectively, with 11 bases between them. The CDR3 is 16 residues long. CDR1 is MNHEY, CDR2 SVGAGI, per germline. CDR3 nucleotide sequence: TGTGCCAGCAGTTACTCGAAATGGACAGCTGGAAACACCATATATTTT. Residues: CASSYSKWTAGNTIYF.

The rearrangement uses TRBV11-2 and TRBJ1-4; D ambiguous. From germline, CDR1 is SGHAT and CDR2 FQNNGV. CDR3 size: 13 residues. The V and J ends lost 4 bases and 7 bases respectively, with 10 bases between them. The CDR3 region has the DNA TGTGCCAGCAGCTCGGCTCCTAGTGAAAAACTGTTTTTT. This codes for CASSSAPSEKLFF. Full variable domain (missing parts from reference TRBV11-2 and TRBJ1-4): EAGVAQSPRYKIIEKRQSVAFWCNPISGHATLYWYQQILGQGPKLLIQFQNNGVVDDSQLPKDRFSAERLKGVDSTLKIQPAKLEDSAVYLCASSSAPSEKLFFGSGTQLSVL.

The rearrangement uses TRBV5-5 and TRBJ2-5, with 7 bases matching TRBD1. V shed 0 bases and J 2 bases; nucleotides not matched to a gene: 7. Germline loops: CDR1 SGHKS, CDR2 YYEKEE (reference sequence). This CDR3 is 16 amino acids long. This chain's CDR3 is CASSLVNYRGQETQYF. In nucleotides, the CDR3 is TGTGCCAGCAGCTTGGTGAATTACAGGGGACAAGAGACCCAGTACTTC.

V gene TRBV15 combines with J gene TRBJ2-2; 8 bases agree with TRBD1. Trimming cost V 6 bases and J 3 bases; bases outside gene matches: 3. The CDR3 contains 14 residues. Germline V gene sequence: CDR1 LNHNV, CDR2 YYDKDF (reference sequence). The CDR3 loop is CATSVDRDTGELFF. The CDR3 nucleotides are TGTGCCACCAGTGTGGACAGGGACACCGGGGAGCTGTTTTTT.

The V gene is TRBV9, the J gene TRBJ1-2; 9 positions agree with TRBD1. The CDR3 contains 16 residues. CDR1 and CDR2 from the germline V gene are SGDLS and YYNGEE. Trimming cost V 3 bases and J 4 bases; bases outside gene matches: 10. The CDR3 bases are TGTGCCAGCAGCGCTTCGACCGGGACAGGGCTCTATGGCTACACCTTC. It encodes CASSASTGTGLYGYTF.